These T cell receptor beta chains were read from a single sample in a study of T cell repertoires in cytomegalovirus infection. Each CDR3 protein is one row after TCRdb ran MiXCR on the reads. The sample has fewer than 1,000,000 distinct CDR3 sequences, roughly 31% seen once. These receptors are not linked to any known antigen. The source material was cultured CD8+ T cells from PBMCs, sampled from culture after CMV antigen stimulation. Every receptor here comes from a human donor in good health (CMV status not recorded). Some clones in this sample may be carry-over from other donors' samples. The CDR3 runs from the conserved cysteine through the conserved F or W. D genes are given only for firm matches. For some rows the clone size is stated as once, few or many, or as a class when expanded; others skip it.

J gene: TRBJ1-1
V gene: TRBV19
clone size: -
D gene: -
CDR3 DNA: TGTGCCAGTAGTATCTGGACGGCCCGGGGCACTGAAGCTTTCTTT
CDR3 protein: CASSIWTARGTEAFF

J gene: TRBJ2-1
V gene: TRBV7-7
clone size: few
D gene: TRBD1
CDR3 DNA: TGTGCTAGCAGCTTGGGATTAGACAGGGACCCCTACAATGAGCAGTTCTTC
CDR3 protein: CASSLGLDRDPYNEQFF

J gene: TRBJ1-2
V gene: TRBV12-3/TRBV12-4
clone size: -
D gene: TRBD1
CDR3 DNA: TGTGCCAGCAGCCCCGCGCGGACAGGGCCGGGCTACACCTTC
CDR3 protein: CASSPARTGPGYTF

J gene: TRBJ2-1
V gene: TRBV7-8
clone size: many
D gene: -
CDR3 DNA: TGTGCCAGCAGCTTAATCCGGGTCAGGGAGGTTTGGGATGAGCAGTTCTTC
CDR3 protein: CASSLIRVREVWDEQFF

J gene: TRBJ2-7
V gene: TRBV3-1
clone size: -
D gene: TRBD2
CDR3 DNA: TGTGCCAGCAGCCAACTAGCGGGGGACTACGAGCAGTACTTC
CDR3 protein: CASSQLAGDYEQYF

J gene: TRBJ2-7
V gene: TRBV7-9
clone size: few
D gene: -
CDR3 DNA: TGTGCCAGCAGCTCCGTTCTACCGAGTCCGAAGGGCTCCTACGAGCAGTACTTC
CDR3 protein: CASSSVLPSPKGSYEQYF

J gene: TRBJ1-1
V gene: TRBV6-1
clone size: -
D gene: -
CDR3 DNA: TGTGCCAGCAGTGAAGCGTCACCCCTATGGGGCACTGAAGCTTTCTTT
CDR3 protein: CASSEASPLWGTEAFF

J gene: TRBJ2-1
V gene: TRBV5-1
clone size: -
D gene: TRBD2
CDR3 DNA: TGCGCCAGCAGCGAACTAGCGGGGGGCCGAAATGAGCAGTTCTTC
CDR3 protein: CASSELAGGRNEQFF

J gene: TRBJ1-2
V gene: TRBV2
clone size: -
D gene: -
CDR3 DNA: TGTGCCAGCCCGGAGGGGGGTTATGGCTACACCTTC
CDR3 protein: CASPEGGYGYTF

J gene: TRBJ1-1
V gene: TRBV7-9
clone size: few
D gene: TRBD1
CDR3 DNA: TGTGCCAGCAGCTCCCAAAGGGACAGGGACACTGAAGCTTTCTTT
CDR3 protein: CASSSQRDRDTEAFF

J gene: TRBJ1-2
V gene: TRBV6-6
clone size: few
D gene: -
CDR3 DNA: TGTGCCAGCAGTCCACAGGGATTCGACGGCTACACCTTC
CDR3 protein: CASSPQGFDGYTF

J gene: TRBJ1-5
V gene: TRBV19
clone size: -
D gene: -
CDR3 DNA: TGTGCCAGTAGTATAGTCGGAGGGGCGGATCAGCCCCAGCATTTT
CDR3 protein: CASSIVGGADQPQHF

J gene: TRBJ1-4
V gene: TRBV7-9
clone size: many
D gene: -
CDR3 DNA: TGTGCCAGCAGCTCGACCAGGGACTCAACTAATGAAAAACTGTTTTTT
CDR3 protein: CASSSTRDSTNEKLFF

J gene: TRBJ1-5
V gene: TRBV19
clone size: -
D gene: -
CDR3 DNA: TGTGCCAGTAGTATCTTAAATTTAGGGGGCAATCAGCCCCAGCATTTT
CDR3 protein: CASSILNLGGNQPQHF

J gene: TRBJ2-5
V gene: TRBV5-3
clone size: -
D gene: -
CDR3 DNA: TGTGCCAGAAGCCGCCGAAACATAAGGAGGATTTTGAGACAGACCCAGTACTTC
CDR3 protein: CARSRRNIRRILRQTQYF

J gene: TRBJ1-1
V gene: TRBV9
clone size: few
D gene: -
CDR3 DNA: TGTGCCAGCAGCATTAGATTTCGGGATTCGAGAGACACTGAAGCTTTCTTT
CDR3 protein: CASSIRFRDSRDTEAFF

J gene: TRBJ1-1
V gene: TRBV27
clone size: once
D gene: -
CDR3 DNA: TGTGCCAGCAGTTTATTGGGGACGGGCACTGAAGCTTTCTTT
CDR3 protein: CASSLLGTGTEAFF

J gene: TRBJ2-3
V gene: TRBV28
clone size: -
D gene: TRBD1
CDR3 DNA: TGTGCCAGCAGTTTTATAGGGGGCATAGATACGCAGTATTTT
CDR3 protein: CASSFIGGIDTQYF